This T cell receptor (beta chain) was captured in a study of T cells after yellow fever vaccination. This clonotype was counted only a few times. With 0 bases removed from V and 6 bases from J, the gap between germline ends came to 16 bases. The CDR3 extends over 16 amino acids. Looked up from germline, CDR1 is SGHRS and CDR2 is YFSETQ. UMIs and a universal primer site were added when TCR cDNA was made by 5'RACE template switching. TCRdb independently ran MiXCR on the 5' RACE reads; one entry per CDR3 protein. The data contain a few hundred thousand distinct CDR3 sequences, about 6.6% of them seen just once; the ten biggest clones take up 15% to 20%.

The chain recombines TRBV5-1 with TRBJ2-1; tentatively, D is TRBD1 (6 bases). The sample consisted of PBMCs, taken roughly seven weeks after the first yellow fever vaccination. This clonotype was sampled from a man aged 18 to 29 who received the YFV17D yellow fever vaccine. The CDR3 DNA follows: TGCGCCAGCAGCTTGGCCGGGACAAACCACGGCAATGAGCAGTTCTTC. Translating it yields CASSLAGTNHGNEQFF. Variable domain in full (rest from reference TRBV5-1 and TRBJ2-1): KAGVTQTPRYLIKTRGQQVTLSCSPISGHRSVSWYQQTPGQGLQFLFEYFSETQRNKGNFPGRFSGRQFSNSRSEMNVSTLELGDSALYLCASSLAGTNHGNEQFFGPGTRLTVL.